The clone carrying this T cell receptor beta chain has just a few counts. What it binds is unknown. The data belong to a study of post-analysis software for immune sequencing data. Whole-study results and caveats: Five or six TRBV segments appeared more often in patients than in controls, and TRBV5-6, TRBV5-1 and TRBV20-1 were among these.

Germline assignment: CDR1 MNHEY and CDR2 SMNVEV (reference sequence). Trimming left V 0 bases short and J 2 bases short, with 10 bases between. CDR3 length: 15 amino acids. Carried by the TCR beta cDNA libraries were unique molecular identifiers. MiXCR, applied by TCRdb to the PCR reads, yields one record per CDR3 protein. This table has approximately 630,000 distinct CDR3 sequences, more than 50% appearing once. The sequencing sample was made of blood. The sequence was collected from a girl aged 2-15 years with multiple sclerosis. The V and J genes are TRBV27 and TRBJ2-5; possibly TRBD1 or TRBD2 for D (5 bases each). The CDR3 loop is CASSLSGAGQETQYF. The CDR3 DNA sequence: TGTGCCAGCAGTTTATCCGGGGCAGGGCAAGAGACCCAGTACTTC.